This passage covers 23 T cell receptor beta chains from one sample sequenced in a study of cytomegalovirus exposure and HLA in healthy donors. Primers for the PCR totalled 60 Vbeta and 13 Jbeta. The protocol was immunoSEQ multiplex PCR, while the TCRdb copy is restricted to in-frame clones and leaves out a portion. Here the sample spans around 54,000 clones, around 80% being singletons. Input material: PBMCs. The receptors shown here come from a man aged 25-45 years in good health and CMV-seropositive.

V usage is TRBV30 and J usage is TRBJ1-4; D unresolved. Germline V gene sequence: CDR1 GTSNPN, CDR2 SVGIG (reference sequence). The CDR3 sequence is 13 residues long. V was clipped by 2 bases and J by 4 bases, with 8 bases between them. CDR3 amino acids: CAWSTGGNEKLFF. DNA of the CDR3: TGTGCCTGGAGTACCGGAGGTAATGAAAAACTGTTTTTT.

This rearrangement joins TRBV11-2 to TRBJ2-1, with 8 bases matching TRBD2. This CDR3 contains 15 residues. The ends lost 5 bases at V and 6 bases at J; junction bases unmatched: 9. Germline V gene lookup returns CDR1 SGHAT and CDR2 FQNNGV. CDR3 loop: CASSERGGPFNEQFF. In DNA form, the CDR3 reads TGTGCCAGCAGCGAACGGGGGGGCCCCTTCAATGAGCAGTTCTTC.

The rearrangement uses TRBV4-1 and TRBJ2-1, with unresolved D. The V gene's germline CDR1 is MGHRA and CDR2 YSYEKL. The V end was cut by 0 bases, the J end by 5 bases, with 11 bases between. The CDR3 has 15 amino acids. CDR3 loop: CASSQEGRQDNEQFF. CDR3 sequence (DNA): TGCGCCAGCAGCCAAGAAGGCAGGCAGGACAATGAGCAGTTCTTC.

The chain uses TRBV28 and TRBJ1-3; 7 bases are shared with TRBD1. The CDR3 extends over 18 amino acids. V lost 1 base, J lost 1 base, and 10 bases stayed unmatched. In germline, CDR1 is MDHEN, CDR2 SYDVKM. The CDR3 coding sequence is TGTGCCAGCAGTTTATCCCTGAAAGAGACAGGGTCTGGAAACACCATATATTTT. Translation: CASSLSLKETGSGNTIYF.

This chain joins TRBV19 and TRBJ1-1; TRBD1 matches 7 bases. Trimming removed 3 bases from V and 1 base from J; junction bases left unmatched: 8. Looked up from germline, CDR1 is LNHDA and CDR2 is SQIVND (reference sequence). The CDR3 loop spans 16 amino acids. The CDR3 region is CASSIPRQGPNTEAFF. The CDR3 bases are TGTGCCAGTAGTATCCCGAGACAGGGTCCGAACACTGAAGCTTTCTTT.

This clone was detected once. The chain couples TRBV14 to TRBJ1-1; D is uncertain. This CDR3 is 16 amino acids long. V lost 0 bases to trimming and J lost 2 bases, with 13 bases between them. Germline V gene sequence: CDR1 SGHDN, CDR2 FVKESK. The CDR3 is CASSQERGGRNTEAFF. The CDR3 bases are TGTGCCAGCAGCCAAGAACGGGGTGGCCGAAACACTGAAGCTTTCTTT. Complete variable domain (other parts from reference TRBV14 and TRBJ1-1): EAGVTQFPSHSVIEKGQTVTLRCDPISGHDNLYWYRRVMGKEIKFLLHFVKESKQDESGMPNNRFLAERTGGTYSTLKVQPAELEDSGVYFCASSQERGGRNTEAFFGQGTRLTVV.

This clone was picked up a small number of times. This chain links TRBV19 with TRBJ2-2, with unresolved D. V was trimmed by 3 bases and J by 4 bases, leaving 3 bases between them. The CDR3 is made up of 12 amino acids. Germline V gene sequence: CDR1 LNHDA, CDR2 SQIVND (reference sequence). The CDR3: CASSISTGELFF. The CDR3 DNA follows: TGTGCCAGTAGTATCTCCACCGGGGAGCTGTTTTTT.

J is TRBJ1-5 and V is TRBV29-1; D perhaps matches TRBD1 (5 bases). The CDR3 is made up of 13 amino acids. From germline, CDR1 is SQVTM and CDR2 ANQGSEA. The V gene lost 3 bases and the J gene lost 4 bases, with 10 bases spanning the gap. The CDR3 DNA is TGCAGCGTTGAGGTACAGGATAATCAGCCCCAGCATTTT. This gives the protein CSVEVQDNQPQHF.

In DNA, the CDR3 is TGTGCCAGTAGTATGGGATCGGTTCCTGGGAGTTCACCCCTCCACTTT. This translates into CASSMGSVPGSSPLHF. The chain has TRBV19 and TRBJ1-6; D gene unclear. The CDR3 loop spans 16 amino acids. Deletions cut 3 bases from V and 9 bases from J, with 18 bases between. The germline gives CDR1 LNHDA, CDR2 SQIVND (reference sequence).

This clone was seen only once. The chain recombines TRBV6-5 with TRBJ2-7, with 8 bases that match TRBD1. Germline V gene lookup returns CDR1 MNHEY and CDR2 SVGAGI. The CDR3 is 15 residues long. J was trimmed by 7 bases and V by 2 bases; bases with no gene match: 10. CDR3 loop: CASSYTGGLAVEQYF. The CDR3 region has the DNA TGTGCCAGCAGTTACACAGGGGGGTTGGCGGTGGAGCAGTACTTC.

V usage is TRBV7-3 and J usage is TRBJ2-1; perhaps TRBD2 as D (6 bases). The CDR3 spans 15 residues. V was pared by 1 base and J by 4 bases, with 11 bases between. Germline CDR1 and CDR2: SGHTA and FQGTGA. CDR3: CASSLRARGYNEQFF. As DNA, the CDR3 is TGTGCCAGCAGCTTAAGGGCCCGGGGGTACAATGAGCAGTTCTTC.

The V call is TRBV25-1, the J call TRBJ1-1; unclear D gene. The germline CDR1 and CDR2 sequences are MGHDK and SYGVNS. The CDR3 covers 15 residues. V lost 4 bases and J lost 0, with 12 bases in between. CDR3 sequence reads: CASSGYPHMNTEAFF. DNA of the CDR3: TGTGCCAGCAGTGGATATCCACACATGAACACTGAAGCTTTCTTT.

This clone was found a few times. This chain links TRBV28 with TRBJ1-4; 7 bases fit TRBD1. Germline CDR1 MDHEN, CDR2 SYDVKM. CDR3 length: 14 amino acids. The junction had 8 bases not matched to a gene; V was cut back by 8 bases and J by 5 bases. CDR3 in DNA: TGTGCCAGCTGTAGTGAGACAGGGAATGAAAAACTGTTTTTT. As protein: CASCSETGNEKLFF.

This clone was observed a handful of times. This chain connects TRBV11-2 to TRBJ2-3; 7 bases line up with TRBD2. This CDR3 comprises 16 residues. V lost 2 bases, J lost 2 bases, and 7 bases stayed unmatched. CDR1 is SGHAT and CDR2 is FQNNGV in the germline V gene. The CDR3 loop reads CASSLRAGLFTDTQYF. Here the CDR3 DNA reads TGTGCCAGCAGCTTAAGGGCGGGACTATTCACAGATACGCAGTATTTT.

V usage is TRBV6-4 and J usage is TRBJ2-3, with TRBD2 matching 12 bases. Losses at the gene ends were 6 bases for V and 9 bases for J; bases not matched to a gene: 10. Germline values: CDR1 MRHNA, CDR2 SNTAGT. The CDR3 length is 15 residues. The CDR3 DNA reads TGTGCCAGCAGCCTCACTAGCGGGGGGCCGGAGACGCAGTATTTT. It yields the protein CASSLTSGGPETQYF.

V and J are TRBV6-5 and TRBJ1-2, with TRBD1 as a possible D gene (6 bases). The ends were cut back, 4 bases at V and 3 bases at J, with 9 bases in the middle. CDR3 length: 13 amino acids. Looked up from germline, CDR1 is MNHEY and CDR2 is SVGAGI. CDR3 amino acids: CASSSRTDYGYTF. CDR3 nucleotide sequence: TGTGCCAGCAGTTCCCGGACAGACTATGGCTACACCTTC.

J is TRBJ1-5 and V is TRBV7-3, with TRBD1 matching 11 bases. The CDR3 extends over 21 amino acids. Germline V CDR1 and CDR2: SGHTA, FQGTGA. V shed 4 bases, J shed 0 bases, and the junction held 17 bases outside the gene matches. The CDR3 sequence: CASSSMTRGDRGLFSNQPQHF. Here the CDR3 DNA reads TGTGCCAGCAGCTCGATGACCCGTGGGGACAGGGGGTTATTTAGCAATCAGCCCCAGCATTTT.

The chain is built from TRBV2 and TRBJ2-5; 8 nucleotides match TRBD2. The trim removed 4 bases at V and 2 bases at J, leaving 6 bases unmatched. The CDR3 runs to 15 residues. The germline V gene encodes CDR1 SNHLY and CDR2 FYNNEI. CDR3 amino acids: CASSGLAGMQETQYF. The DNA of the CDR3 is TGTGCCAGCAGTGGATTAGCGGGGATGCAAGAGACCCAGTACTTC.

This CDR3 reads CASSHPGQGFTEAFF. CDR3 DNA sequence: TGTGCCAGCAGCCATCCGGGACAGGGGTTCACTGAAGCTTTCTTT. This sequence joins TRBV11-2 and TRBJ1-1, with TRBD1 identical over 10 bases. Germline loops: CDR1 SGHAT, CDR2 FQNNGV. Unmatched junction bases numbered 7, after V lost 5 bases and J lost 4 bases. CDR3 size: 15 residues.

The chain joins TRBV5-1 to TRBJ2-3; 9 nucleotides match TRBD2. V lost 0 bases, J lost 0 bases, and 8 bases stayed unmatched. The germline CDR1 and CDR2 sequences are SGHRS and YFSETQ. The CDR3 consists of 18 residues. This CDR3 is CASSLARASGASTDTQYF. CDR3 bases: TGCGCCAGCAGCTTGGCCCGGGCTAGCGGGGCTAGCACAGATACGCAGTATTTT.

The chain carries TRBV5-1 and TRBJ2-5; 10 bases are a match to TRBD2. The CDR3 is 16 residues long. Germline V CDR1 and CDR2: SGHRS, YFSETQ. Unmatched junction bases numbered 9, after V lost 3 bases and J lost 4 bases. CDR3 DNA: TGCGCCAGCAGCTCAGAGCGGGGGGGCTATGGAGAGACCCAGTACTTC. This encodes CASSSERGGYGETQYF.

CDR3 loop: CASSLEERVANTGELFF. The DNA of the CDR3 is TGTGCCAGCAGCTTAGAAGAGCGTGTCGCGAACACCGGGGAGCTGTTTTTT. This chain connects TRBV7-7 to TRBJ2-2; no definite D call. Germline values: CDR1 SSHAT, CDR2 FNYEAQ (reference sequence). The CDR3 runs 17 residues. V lost 1 base, J lost 0 bases, and 12 bases lay in between.

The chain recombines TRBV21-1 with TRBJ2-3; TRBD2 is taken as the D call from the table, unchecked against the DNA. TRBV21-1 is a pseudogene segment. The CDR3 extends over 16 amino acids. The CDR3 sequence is CASSNLAGKSTDTQYF. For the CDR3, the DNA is TGTGCCAGCAGCAACCTAGCGGGAAAAAGCACAGATACGCAGTATTTT.